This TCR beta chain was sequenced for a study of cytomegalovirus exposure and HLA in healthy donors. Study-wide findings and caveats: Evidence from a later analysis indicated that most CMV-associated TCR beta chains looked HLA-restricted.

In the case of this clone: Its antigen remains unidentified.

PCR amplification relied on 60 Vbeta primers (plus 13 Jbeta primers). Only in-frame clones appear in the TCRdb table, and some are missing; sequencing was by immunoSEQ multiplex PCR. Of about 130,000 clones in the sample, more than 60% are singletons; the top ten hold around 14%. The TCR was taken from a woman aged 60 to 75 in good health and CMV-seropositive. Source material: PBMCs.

CDR3 DNA: TGTGCCAGCAGCTTAGCGTTTGGGGGAGGCACTGAAGCTTTCTTT. Translated, it gives CASSLAFGGGTEAFF. The chain recombines TRBV7-2 with TRBJ1-1; D might be TRBD1 (5 bases). The CDR3 contains 15 residues. V was cut by 0 bases and J by 4 bases, with 12 bases left in between. CDR1 is SGHTA and CDR2 is FQGNSA in the germline V gene.